This T cell receptor (beta chain) was recovered during a study of blood T cell repertoires in COVID-19. Study details: Both acute and convalescent COVID-19 samples were obtained from the United States, Italy and Spain.

CDR3 length: 14 amino acids. The germline V gene encodes CDR1 SGHNT and CDR2 YENEEA. V shed 3 bases and J shed 6 bases, with 14 bases lying between them. Sequencing was performed with immunoSEQ multiplex PCR; in TCRdb, only in-frame clones are kept and a portion is missing. This table has under 200,000 clones, roughly 84% appearing once. This rearrangement joins TRBV11-3 to TRBJ1-2, with a possible D match to TRBD1 (6 bases). Sequencing was carried out using peripheral blood. This TCR derives from a woman aged 80 or over with active or convalescent COVID-19. CDR3 DNA sequence: TGTGCCAGCAGCTTGGTGGCAGGGGACAATGGCTACACCTTC. Translated, it gives CASSLVAGDNGYTF.